This TCR beta chain was profiled in a study of control samples from healthy donors and cancer patients. The assay was immunoSEQ multiplex PCR, and TCRdb's table has in-frame clones only and misses some. The data hold 80,000 to 100,000 clones, with 88% observed a single time. The CDR3 spans 13 residues. V was clipped by 2 bases and J by 1 base, with 5 bases between them. This rearrangement joins TRBV12-3 or TRBV12-4 to TRBJ1-1; no firm D call. Specimen: blood. This TCR came from a man younger than 45 in good health. The CDR3: CASSLKANTEAFF. The CDR3 DNA is TGTGCCAGCAGTTTAAAGGCGAACACTGAAGCTTTCTTT.